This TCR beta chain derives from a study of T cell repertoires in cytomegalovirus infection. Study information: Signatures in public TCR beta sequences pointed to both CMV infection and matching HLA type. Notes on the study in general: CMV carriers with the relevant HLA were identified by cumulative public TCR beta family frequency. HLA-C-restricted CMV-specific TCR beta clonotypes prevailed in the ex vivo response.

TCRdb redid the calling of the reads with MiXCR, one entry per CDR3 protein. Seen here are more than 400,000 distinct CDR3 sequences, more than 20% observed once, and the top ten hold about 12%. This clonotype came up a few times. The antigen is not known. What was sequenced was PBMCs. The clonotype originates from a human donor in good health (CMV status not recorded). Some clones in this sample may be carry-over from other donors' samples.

CDR3 bases: TGTGCCAGCAGATTGGACAGATACCAAGAGACCCAGTACTTC. This encodes CASRLDRYQETQYF. V and J are TRBV7-9 and TRBJ2-5, with D maybe TRBD1 (6 bases). V was clipped by 6 bases and J by 0 bases, with 11 bases between them. This CDR3 contains 14 residues. In germline, CDR1 is SEHNR, CDR2 FQNEAQ (reference sequence).